The 14 T cell receptor beta chains listed next were all sequenced from one sample in a study of T cells after posttransplantation cyclophosphamide (dated by TCRdb to 2016 to 2018). The intended sense of this specimen's treatment or condition label: high-dose cyclophosphamide on days +3 and +4 as single-agent GVHD prophylaxis. Patients in the PTCy group got busulfan and fludarabine conditioning, a marrow graft from a related or unrelated donor, and cyclophosphamide on days +3 and +4. The library was generated by the immunoSEQ multiplex PCR assay. The source is immuneACCESS, and TCRdb retained only in-frame sequences with V and J called. Part of the clones is not carried over; for the studies checked, unresolved V genes explain less than half of this, and the remainder is unexplained. For this sample, 15,000 to 20,000 clones appear and none is a singleton. The ten largest clonotypes hold 0.54% of the sample.

This sample comprised PBMCs, obtained after allogeneic stem cell transplant with posttransplant cyclophosphamide. The origin of the receptors is a female patient between 30 and 40 years old who received an allogeneic stem cell transplant from a related donor, was CMV-positive, and had no GVHD. Some T cells may have been brought in with the graft after a transplant.

This clone was found many times. The chain uses TRBV11-2 and TRBJ2-3; D unresolved. Germline V gene data show CDR1 as SGHAT and CDR2 as FQNNGV. The V end was cut by 0 bases, the J end by 4 bases, with 5 bases between. This CDR3 spans 13 amino acids. CDR3 residues: CASSLDRADTQYF. The CDR3 coding sequence is TGTGCCAGCAGCTTAGATCGGGCAGATACGCAGTATTTT. Supplemented by reference TRBV11-2 and TRBJ2-3, the full variable domain reads EAGVAQSPRYKIIEKRQSVAFWCNPISGHATLYWYQQILGQGPKLLIQFQNNGVVDDSQLPKDRFSAERLKGVDSTLKIQPAKLEDSAVYLCASSLDRADTQYFGPGTRLTVL.

This clone was seen at least ten times. The chain recombines TRBV30 with TRBJ2-1; tentative D call: TRBD1 (5 bases). There are 12 residues in the CDR3. Germline V gives CDR1 GTSNPN, CDR2 SVGIG (reference sequence). V dropped 2 bases and J dropped 7 bases, with 9 bases sitting between them. Here the CDR3 DNA reads TGTGCCTGGAGTAGACAGATTAATGAGCAGTTCTTC. It translates to CAWSRQINEQFF. Variable domain in full (rest from reference TRBV30 and TRBJ2-1): SQTIHQWPATLVQPVGSPLSLECTVEGTSNPNLYWYRQAAGRGLQLLFYSVGIGQISSEVPQNLSASRPQDRQFILSSKKLLLSDSGFYLCAWSRQINEQFFGPGTRLTVL.

There are many counts of this clone. The chain recombines TRBV11-3 with TRBJ2-3, with TRBD1 matching over 8 bases. The CDR3 has 16 amino acids. CDR1 is SGHNT, CDR2 YENEEA, per germline. The trim removed 1 base at V and 4 bases at J, leaving 7 bases unmatched. The DNA for the CDR3 is TGTGCCAGCAGCTTAGGTCTAACGACAGGGGCAGATACGCAGTATTTT. Translation gives CASSLGLTTGADTQYF.

In its sample, this clone was seen many times. V and J are TRBV9 and TRBJ2-1; TRBD2 agrees at 9 bases. CDR3 length equals 15 residues. The V gene's germline CDR1 is SGDLS and CDR2 YYNGEE. V shed 4 bases and J 9 bases; nucleotides not matched to a gene: 11. As DNA, the CDR3 is TGTGCCAGCAGCCTTGGGGCTAGCGGGATGTCTGAGCAGTTCTTC. Protein product: CASSLGASGMSEQFF.

In its sample, this clone was seen many times. The chain has TRBV7-6 and TRBJ2-1; TRBD2 matches 11 bases. Trimming took 2 bases from V and 1 from J; bases not matched to a gene: 16. This CDR3 contains 21 residues. CDR1 is SGHVS, CDR2 FNYEAQ, per germline. The CDR3 region is CASSLTPWELAGGPSYNEQFF. The CDR3 DNA reads TGTGCCAGCAGCTTAACCCCCTGGGAGTTAGCGGGAGGGCCTTCCTACAATGAGCAGTTCTTC.

This clone was detected ten times or more. This chain joins TRBV11-3 and TRBJ2-4; TRBD2 agrees at 7 bases. The V and J ends lost 8 bases and 1 base, in that order; junction bases with no gene match: 5. The CDR3 length is 14 residues. Germline loops: CDR1 SGHNT, CDR2 YENEEA. For the CDR3, the DNA is TGTGCCAGCGAGGCGGGAGAGGCCAAAAACATTCAGTACTTC. This gives the protein CASEAGEAKNIQYF.

This clone was detected many times. This chain uses TRBV5-6 with TRBJ2-5; 7 nucleotides agree with TRBD1. CDR3 length equals 16 residues. Looked up from germline, CDR1 is SGHDT and CDR2 is YYEEEE. Trimming took 4 bases from V and 0 from J; bases not matched to a gene: 9. CDR3 amino acids: CASSLRTGWYQETQYF. CDR3 DNA: TGTGCCAGCAGCCTCAGGACAGGATGGTACCAAGAGACCCAGTACTTC. Together with reference TRBV5-6 and TRBJ2-5, the CDR3 gives the full variable domain: DAGVTQSPTHLIKTRGQQVTLRCSPKSGHDTVSWYQQALGQGPQFIFQYYEEEERQRGNFPDRFSGHQFPNYSSELNVNALLLGDSALYLCASSLRTGWYQETQYFGPGTRLLVL.

This clone has at least ten counts. The rearrangement joins TRBV4-3 to TRBJ1-4, with D unresolved. CDR3 length: 14 amino acids. With 0 bases removed from V and 6 bases from J, the gap between germline ends came to 8 bases. Germline assignment: CDR1 LGHNA and CDR2 YSLEER. The CDR3 sequence is CASSQDSGDEKLFF. The CDR3 coding sequence is TGCGCCAGCAGCCAAGATAGCGGGGATGAAAAACTGTTTTTT.

This clone was recorded many times. The rearrangement links TRBV6-1 to TRBJ1-2, with a tentative D call TRBD1 (5 bases). Trimming shortened V by 3 bases and J by 8 bases, and 13 bases separated the two germline ends. The germline V gene has CDR1 MNHNS and CDR2 SASEGT. The CDR3 runs 13 residues. CDR3 bases: TGTGCCAGCAGTGAGGGGCCAGGAGTGGGCTACACCTTC. This translates into CASSEGPGVGYTF.

This clone came up many times. V usage is TRBV9 and J usage is TRBJ2-1, with TRBD2 identical over 9 bases. This CDR3 has 15 amino acids. V lost 4 bases and J lost 7; bases outside the gene matches: 9. Germline CDR1 SGDLS, CDR2 YYNGEE. The CDR3 loop reads CASSKGSGRLNEQFF. CDR3 coding DNA: TGTGCCAGCAGCAAGGGGAGCGGGAGGCTTAATGAGCAGTTCTTC.

This clone was detected ten times or more. The chain has TRBV4-3 and TRBJ2-5, with D possibly matching TRBD1 (6 bases). CDR3 size: 14 residues. The V and J ends lost 4 bases and 0 bases respectively, with 9 bases between them. Germline CDR1 and CDR2: LGHNA and YSLEER. The CDR3 DNA follows: TGCGCCAGCAGCCCGCAGGGGTACCAAGAGACCCAGTACTTC. Its protein is CASSPQGYQETQYF.

This clone was recorded many times. The V and J genes are TRBV11-2 and TRBJ1-1; D possibly corresponds to TRBD1 (6 bases). The V end lost 0 bases, the J end lost 8 bases, and 10 bases lay between the germline ends. Germline V gene lookup returns CDR1 SGHAT and CDR2 FQNNGV. This CDR3 region has 13 residues. The CDR3 sequence is CASSLDRGLEAFF. The CDR3 bases are TGTGCCAGCAGCTTAGACAGGGGTTTGGAAGCTTTCTTT. Supplemented by reference TRBV11-2 and TRBJ1-1, the full variable domain reads EAGVAQSPRYKIIEKRQSVAFWCNPISGHATLYWYQQILGQGPKLLIQFQNNGVVDDSQLPKDRFSAERLKGVDSTLKIQPAKLEDSAVYLCASSLDRGLEAFFGQGTRLTVV.

At least ten counts were recorded for this clone. This chain connects TRBV7-9 to TRBJ2-3; D might be TRBD1 (6 bases). Trimming removed 5 bases from V and 9 bases from J, with 12 bases in between. CDR1 and CDR2 (germline): SEHNR, FQNEAQ (reference sequence). The CDR3 consists of 12 residues. The CDR3 protein is CASSPRDITQYF. CDR3 nucleotide sequence: TGTGCCAGCAGCCCCCGGGACATAACGCAGTATTTT.

This clone was detected many times. The chain recombines TRBV30 with TRBJ1-4, with TRBD1 matching over 9 bases. Trimming removed 1 base from V and 8 bases from J; junction bases left unmatched: 2. From germline, CDR1 is GTSNPN and CDR2 SVGIG (reference sequence). This CDR3 is 13 amino acids long. CDR3 bases: TGTGCCTGGAGTGGTGACAGGGGGGAAAAACTGTTTTTT. As protein: CAWSGDRGEKLFF.